The clone carrying this T cell receptor (beta chain) has more than one count but fewer than ten. These data are taken from a study of blood T cells in healthy people across ages. Together with a sample-barcoded 5' primer, a J-beta primer mix was included in a second PCR lasting about 6 to 11 cycles. TCRdb used MiXCR to reprocess the 5' RACE reads, holding one entry per CDR3 protein. The sample lists 1,500,000 or so distinct CDR3 sequences; approximately 42% were seen once. This TCR was recovered from a young woman in good health. Sequencing input: blood.

In DNA, the CDR3 is TGTGCCAGCAGCGTAGGTGGACTAGCGTCCTACGAGCAGTACTTC. It is translated as CASSVGGLASYEQYF. The chain has TRBV9 and TRBJ2-7; 9 bases are a match to TRBD2. The CDR3 runs to 15 residues. The junction had 2 bases not matched to a gene; V was cut back by 0 bases and J by 1 base. Germline CDR1 and CDR2: SGDLS and YYNGEE.